This T cell receptor beta chain stems from a study of T cell changes during pregnancy in multiple sclerosis. Sequencing was performed with immunoSEQ multiplex PCR; in TCRdb, only in-frame clones are kept and a portion is missing. The sample includes 65,000 to 75,000 clones, around 94% of them seen just once. The material was CD8+ T cells from peripheral blood mononuclear cells, obtained in the third trimester of pregnancy. The TCR sequence derives from a female donor in good health, enrolled as a control in a pregnancy study.

The CDR3 protein is CASSLGTEPMNTEAFF. CDR3 in DNA: TGTGCCAGCAGCTTGGGAACAGAACCCATGAACACTGAAGCTTTCTTT. The rearrangement uses TRBV5-8 and TRBJ1-1; D is unclear. Trimming removed 0 bases at V and 0 bases at J, with 12 bases between. Germline CDR1 and CDR2: SGHTS and YDEGEE. This CDR3 is built from 16 residues.